The clone carrying this TCR beta chain was observed a handful of times. Antigen: not known. Germline CDR1 and CDR2: LGHNT and FRNRAP. V was clipped by 7 bases and J by 5 bases, with 14 bases between them. This CDR3 is 14 amino acids long. The entry originates in a study of T-cell reconstitution after alpha-beta-depleted transplantation in children. Whole-study results and caveats: A year had passed since transplant, and T-cell counts and diversity by then came mostly from newly produced T cells. Roughly two months post-transplant, alpha-beta T cells reportedly originated from several hundred graft clones that had expanded.

Preparation of the TCRbeta library involved a method that used unique molecular identifiers. One entry per CDR3 protein, called by TCRdb with MiXCR from the PCR reads. This table has approximately 520,000 distinct CDR3 sequences, about an eighth appearing once. The specimen was PBMCs, mostly from graft donor cells, collected 180 days after TCRalphabeta/CD19-depleted stem cell transplant. The clonotype originates from a female patient aged 2 to 10 who had a stem cell transplant for aplastic anemia, so the T cells may come from the graft donor. The chain has TRBV12-5 and TRBJ2-2; D uncertain. The CDR3 DNA sequence: TGTGCTAGTGCCGGGCCCGAATTTACCGGGGAGCTGTTTTTT. Encoded protein: CASAGPEFTGELFF.